The 7 T cell receptor beta chains listed next were all sequenced from one sample in a study of shared clonotypes between healthy human individuals (dated by TCRdb to between 2020 and 2021). The library relied on the immunoSEQ multiplex PCR assay. In its TCRdb copy, this immuneACCESS table keeps in-frame sequences only and misses some clones. Where compared with another copy, unresolved V genes explain less than half of these, and the others have no known cause. The sample profile shows about a million clones; approximately 77% of them were found once. The top ten hold 0.89% of the sample. Sequenced input: memory CD4+ T cells from PBMCs. The cell subset or site label here, explained by the study, means: CD45RA-negative fraction. The receptors here all came from a young man in good health. Some clones in this sample may be carry-over from other donors' samples.

This rearrangement joins TRBV10-1 to TRBJ2-3, with 9 bases matching TRBD2. The V and J ends lost 2 bases and 7 bases, in that order; junction bases with no gene match: 16. Germline CDR1 is WNHNN and CDR2 is SYGVQD (reference sequence). This CDR3 has 18 amino acids. The CDR3, as DNA: TGCGCCAGCAGTGAGGGCCAATGTCGGCTAGCGGGGTTTCATACGCAGTATTTT. Translated: CASSEGQCRLAGFHTQYF.

This chain uses TRBV6-5 with TRBJ1-2, with D perhaps matching TRBD1 (6 bases). Germline CDR1 and CDR2: MNHEY and SVGAGI. Trimming cost V 7 bases and J 8 bases, with 23 bases left between them. The CDR3 has 15 amino acids. CDR3 residues: CASKSRRTDRGGYTF. The CDR3 DNA reads as TGTGCCAGCAAAAGTCGTCGGACAGATCGGGGAGGCTACACCTTC.

The chain combines TRBV4-3 with TRBJ1-2, with D unresolved. CDR1 LGHNA and CDR2 YSLEER come from the germline V gene. The CDR3 consists of 14 residues. Trimming pared 0 bases from V and 4 bases from J, leaving 9 bases between. The CDR3 here is CASSQDFDSYGYTF. The CDR3 DNA sequence: TGCGCCAGCAGCCAAGATTTCGACTCCTATGGCTACACCTTC.

To note about this clone: The same CDR3 can be traced to other DNA sequences in this sample. The chain carries TRBV30 and TRBJ2-7; weak D call: TRBD2 (6 bases). The germline gives CDR1 GTSNPN, CDR2 SVGIG (reference sequence). The CDR3 has 11 residues. Trimming left V 0 bases short and J 6 bases short, with 6 bases between. The CDR3 nucleotides read TGTGCCTGGAGTGTGGGGGGCGAGCAGTACTTC. Translation gives CAWSVGGEQYF.

This clone was seen more than once but under ten times. V usage is TRBV7-9 and J usage is TRBJ1-2; D may be TRBD1 (5 bases). V was cut by 5 bases and J by 4 bases, with 11 bases left in between. Germline-derived CDR1 and CDR2 are SEHNR and FQNEAQ (reference sequence). This CDR3 comprises 13 residues. The CDR3 loop is CASSPGGTYGYTF. The CDR3, as DNA: TGTGCCAGCAGCCCGGGAGGGACCTATGGCTACACCTTC.

Only one count was recorded for this clone. The V call is TRBV5-8, the J call TRBJ2-7; 8 bases agree with TRBD1. V trimming: 2 bases; J trimming: 3 bases; junction bases outside the gene matches: 4. Germline V gives CDR1 SGHTS, CDR2 YDEGEE. The CDR3 has 14 residues. In DNA, the CDR3 is TGTGCCAGCAGCTTCCGGGACAGGCTCTACGAGCAGTACTTC. Translation gives CASSFRDRLYEQYF. Full variable domain (remainder filled in from reference TRBV5-8 and TRBJ2-7): EAGVTQSPTHLIKTRGQQATLRCSPISGHTSVYWYQQALGLGLQFLLWYDEGEERNRGNFPPRFSGRQFPNYSSELNVNALELEDSALYLCASSFRDRLYEQYFGPGTRLTVT.

This clone was observed once. The gene calls are TRBV19 and TRBJ2-3, with D perhaps TRBD2 (6 bases). Deletions cut 3 bases from V and 4 bases from J, with 11 bases between. Germline V CDR1 and CDR2: LNHDA, SQIVND (reference sequence). There are 14 residues in the CDR3. The CDR3 coding sequence is TGTGCCAGTAGTATTGGTGGAGGGTCAGATACGCAGTATTTT. This encodes CASSIGGGSDTQYF.